This section outlines one T cell receptor (beta chain) sequence together with its context. This sample was taken from a study of blood T cell repertoires in COVID-19. Whole-study context: Samples representing acute and convalescent COVID-19 were sourced from the United States, Italy and Spain. PBMCs, B-cell-depleted T cells, or T cells were the source of the cDNA or gDNA that made up the material.

Original methodology: It was from reference gene primer amplification that nucleated cell counts were estimated. Clones were sequenced by immunoSEQ multiplex PCR, and TCRdb holds only the in-frame ones, with some missing. V, J and clone size derive from that table, while D and trimming were established from the DNA sequence. Here the sample spans more than 110,000 clones, approximately 90% being singletons. The germline gives CDR1 MNHEY, CDR2 SVGEGT. The CDR3 has 14 amino acids. Germline trimming cut 8 bases from V and 3 bases from J; bases unmatched to any gene: 6. The source of this sequence is a woman in her 40s with acute or convalescent COVID-19. The specimen was peripheral blood. The chain uses TRBV6-2 or TRBV6-3 and TRBJ1-5; 8 nucleotides line up with TRBD1. As DNA, the CDR3 is TGTGCCAGCGGCCTGACAGGGGTCAATCAGCCCCAGCATTTT. Translated, it gives CASGLTGVNQPQHF.